This entry describes one T cell receptor beta chain. Here immunoSEQ multiplex PCR was the method, and the copy in TCRdb shows in-frame clones only, minus some. The top ten hold more than 0.1% of the sample, which has 2 million to 2.5 million clones, approximately 94% seen once. The data are from a study of shared clonotypes between healthy human individuals. The CDR3 length is 15 residues. The V gene's germline CDR1 is SNHLY and CDR2 FYNNEI. V lost 6 bases, J lost 1 base, and 6 bases stayed unmatched. The sequencing sample was made of naive CD4+ T cells sorted from blood. Subset of the sample: CD45RA+ positively selected. The clonotype originates from a man younger than 35 in good health. V is TRBV2 and J is TRBJ1-5, with TRBD1 matching over 7 bases. CDR3: CASRPGQPSNQPQHF. CDR3 bases: TGTGCCAGCAGGCCGGGACAGCCGAGCAATCAGCCCCAGCATTTT.